The 30 T cell receptor beta chains below come from one sample, sequenced in a study of T cells in Graves' hyperthyroidism and ophthalmopathy. There were TCR beta CDR3 regions amplified from RNA transcripts. The HTBI primer set drove a first-round RT-PCR of the TCR CDR3. Each CDR3 protein is one row after TCRdb ran MiXCR on the multiplex PCR reads. The sample records a few hundred thousand distinct CDR3 sequences, 15% to 17% being singletons. Sequenced material: blood. Receptors originate from a young woman with Graves' hyperthyroidism that later progressed to Graves' ophthalmopathy.

CDR3 loop: CASSYAGQGYTYNEQFF. The DNA for the CDR3 is TGTGCCAGCAGTTACGCGGGACAGGGGTATACCTACAATGAGCAGTTCTTC. The genes are TRBV6-5 and TRBJ2-1; 10 positions agree with TRBD1. Germline values: CDR1 MNHEY, CDR2 SVGAGI. The CDR3 sequence is 17 residues long. V gave up 2 bases and J gave up 2 bases; unmatched junction bases: 6.

This clonotype showed up just a few times. The rearrangement uses TRBV20-1 and TRBJ2-3; possibly TRBD2 for D (6 bases). The V gene lost 5 bases and the J gene lost 4 bases, with 19 bases spanning the gap. CDR3 length: 15 residues. Germline assignment: CDR1 DFQATT and CDR2 SNEGSKA (reference sequence). DNA of the CDR3: TGCAGTGCTTCAGGAGGCGGGATCGGTGCAGATACGCAGTATTTT. This sequence encodes CSASGGGIGADTQYF.

In this sample, this clonotype turned up many times. This chain links TRBV28 with TRBJ2-7; 14 bases are a match to TRBD2. Looked up from germline, CDR1 is MDHEN and CDR2 is SYDVKM. V trimming: 11 bases; J trimming: 7 bases; junction bases outside the gene matches: 10. The CDR3 covers 14 residues. This chain's CDR3 is CASRVGLAGVEQYF. The CDR3 DNA sequence: TGTGCCTCTCGAGTGGGACTAGCGGGAGTAGAGCAGTACTTC.

This clonotype was observed many times. The rearrangement joins TRBV3-1 to TRBJ2-1, with D unresolved. The V end was cut by 0 bases, the J end by 9 bases, with 15 bases between. The CDR3 sequence is 15 residues long. Germline-derived CDR1 and CDR2 are LGHDT and YNNKEL (reference sequence). CDR3 nucleotides: TGTGCCAGCAGCCAAGACGCGGCTAGAGTTCGTGAGCAGTTCTTC. The encoded protein is CASSQDAARVREQFF.

This clonotype was observed a few times. The chain joins TRBV20-1 to TRBJ2-7, with 8 bases matching TRBD1. V lost 4 bases, J lost 6 bases, and 8 bases stayed unmatched. Germline values: CDR1 DFQATT, CDR2 SNEGSKA (reference sequence). This CDR3 comprises 13 residues. CDR3 sequence (DNA): TGCAGTGCTAAATGGACAGGGCCAGGCGAGCAGTACTTC. It codes for CSAKWTGPGEQYF.

This clonotype was seen more than once but under ten times. The CDR3 bases are TGTGCCAGCGGGCGGGCAGGGATGGATTCACCCCTCCACTTT. As protein: CASGRAGMDSPLHF. The rearrangement links TRBV6-1 to TRBJ1-6; the D gene is possibly TRBD1 (5 bases). This CDR3 has 14 amino acids. Trimming cost V 8 bases and J 8 bases, with 16 bases left between them. Germline-derived CDR1 and CDR2 are MNHNS and SASEGT.

The chain links TRBV7-9 to TRBJ2-4; D is unresolved. CDR1 and CDR2 from the germline V gene are SEHNR and FQNEAQ (reference sequence). This CDR3 has 16 amino acids. With 1 base removed from V and 0 bases from J, the gap between germline ends came to 10 bases. Written as DNA, the CDR3 is TGTGCCAGCAGCTTAGACTCCCGAGTAGCCAAAAACATTCAGTACTTC. It is translated as CASSLDSRVAKNIQYF.

About this clonotype: Just one base apart from a much larger clone, this may be a read error. This chain links TRBV13 with TRBJ1-1; D remains ambiguous. V lost 8 bases, J lost 0 bases, and 7 bases lay in between. This CDR3 spans 12 amino acids. Germline-derived CDR1 and CDR2 are PRHDT and FYEKMQ (reference sequence). The CDR3 sequence is CASEAVNTEAFF. CDR3 in DNA: TGTGCCAGCGAGGCCGTGAACACTGAAGCTTTCTTT.

In this sample, this clonotype turned up a few times. The chain links TRBV15 to TRBJ1-6; D unresolved. Germline V lookup: CDR1 LNHNV, CDR2 YYDKDF (reference sequence). Between the trimmed V and J ends, which lost 3 bases and 9 bases, there was a span of 9 bases. The CDR3 totals 13 residues. As DNA, the CDR3 is TGTGCCACCAGCAGCACGCAGAGTTCACCCCTCCACTTT. Encoded protein: CATSSTQSSPLHF.

This clonotype was counted only a few times. The junction departs from the called germline gene at one end, perhaps through a read error. The chain has TRBV7-9 and TRBJ2-5; TRBD1 agrees at 7 bases. The CDR3 runs to 15 residues. Per the germline V gene, CDR1 is SEHNR and CDR2 is FQNEAQ (reference sequence). Here the CDR3 reads CASSFSEGAQETLYF. CDR3 in DNA: TGTGCCAGCAGCTTTAGCGAGGGGGCCCAAGAGACCCTGTACTTC.

In its sample, this clonotype was seen many times. The CDR3 sequence: CSASERSTYEQYF. CDR3 coding DNA: TGCAGTGCTAGCGAGCGATCAACCTACGAGCAGTACTTC. The gene calls are TRBV20-1 and TRBJ2-7, with D uncertain. Germline CDR1 and CDR2: DFQATT and SNEGSKA (reference sequence). The CDR3 extends over 13 amino acids. V was cut by 3 bases and J by 2 bases, with 11 bases left in between.

This clonotype was found many times. The V gene is TRBV28, the J gene TRBJ1-2; D unresolved. The CDR3 runs to 13 residues. Trimming took off 2 bases at V and 5 bases at J, with 9 bases between the two ends. The germline gives CDR1 MDHEN, CDR2 SYDVKM. CDR3 DNA: TGTGCCAGCAGTTTAGCCATCTCATATGGCTACACCTTC. It codes for CASSLAISYGYTF.

This clonotype was observed at least ten times. The chain is built from TRBV6-1 and TRBJ2-7; the D gene could be TRBD1 or TRBD2 (5 bases each). V shed 6 bases and J shed 2 bases, with 20 bases lying between them. Germline V lookup: CDR1 MNHNS, CDR2 SASEGT. This CDR3 has 16 residues. DNA of the CDR3: TGTGCCAGCAGCGGCTCAGGGACCGAAAGGGCCTACGAGCAGTACTTC. Amino acid sequence: CASSGSGTERAYEQYF.

The chain couples TRBV7-9 to TRBJ2-5, with a possible D match to TRBD1 (6 bases). Looked up from germline, CDR1 is SEHNR and CDR2 is FQNEAQ (reference sequence). The V end lost 7 bases, the J end lost 5 bases, and 14 bases lay between the germline ends. The CDR3 runs to 13 residues. The CDR3 nucleotides read TGTGCCAGCACGCAGGGGCCAGGGGAGACCCAGTACTTC. It encodes CASTQGPGETQYF.

In the case of this clonotype: One base away lies a much larger clone, so this may be a sequencing read error. J is TRBJ2-5 and V is TRBV9; D ambiguous. CDR1 SGDLS and CDR2 YYNGEE come from the germline V gene. V dropped 3 bases and J dropped 2 bases, with 2 bases sitting between them. The CDR3 spans 11 residues. CDR3 region: CASSAQETQYF. The CDR3 DNA sequence: TGTGCCAGCAGCGCACAAGAGACCCAGTACTTC.

This chain joins TRBV7-9 and TRBJ1-2; 7 bases align to TRBD1. The V segment lost 4 bases and the J segment 3 bases; nucleotides outside the gene matches: 11. This CDR3 is built from 16 residues. Germline V CDR1 and CDR2: SEHNR, FQNEAQ (reference sequence). The CDR3 protein is CASSSQDRPRDYGYTF. The CDR3 nucleotides are TGTGCCAGCAGCTCCCAGGACAGGCCCCGGGACTATGGCTACACCTTC.

CDR3 DNA: TGTGCCAGCAGTGCGGAACTAGAGAACTACGAGCAGTACTTC. Translated: CASSAELENYEQYF. The gene calls are TRBV28 and TRBJ2-7; D may be TRBD2 (5 bases). Germline V gene sequence: CDR1 MDHEN, CDR2 SYDVKM. The length of the CDR3 is 14 residues. With 5 bases removed from V and 3 bases from J, the gap between germline ends came to 14 bases.

This clonotype occurred a few times. The gene calls are TRBV19 and TRBJ2-5; the D gene could be TRBD1 or TRBD2 (5 bases each). The germline V gene encodes CDR1 LNHDA and CDR2 SQIVND (reference sequence). CDR3 length: 12 residues. Trimming shortened V by 5 bases and J by 3 bases, and 7 bases separated the two germline ends. DNA for the CDR3: TGTGCCAGTAGTGAGGGGAAAGAGACCCAGTACTTC. Protein: CASSEGKETQYF.

Ten or more counts support this clonotype. This sequence joins TRBV7-9 and TRBJ2-7, with 7 bases matching TRBD1. Germline-derived CDR1 and CDR2 are SEHNR and FQNEAQ (reference sequence). This CDR3 has 16 residues. Trimming cost V 4 bases and J 4 bases; bases outside gene matches: 13. CDR3 nucleotide sequence: TGTGCCAGCAGCTCCACGACCGGGACAGAGATGTACGAGCAGTACTTC. It translates to CASSSTTGTEMYEQYF.

Points on this clonotype: It may be a read error: a sequence one base away is much more abundant. This chain links TRBV30 with TRBJ1-1, with 7 bases aligning to TRBD1. The CDR3 runs 14 residues. Trimming cost V 7 bases and J 2 bases; bases outside gene matches: 10. Germline V gives CDR1 GTSNPN, CDR2 SVGIG (reference sequence). The CDR3 DNA follows: TGTGCCTCCTACCCACGGACAGGAAACACTGAAGCTTTCTTT. This translates into CASYPRTGNTEAFF.

The J gene is TRBJ2-1, the V gene TRBV9; D unresolved. The V end lost 1 base, the J end lost 0 bases, and 11 bases lay between the germline ends. Germline V CDR1 and CDR2: SGDLS, YYNGEE. The CDR3 spans 16 residues. CDR3 nucleotide sequence: TGTGCCAGCAGCGTAAGGTTCCAGAGCTCCTACAATGAGCAGTTCTTC. Its translation is CASSVRFQSSYNEQFF.

This clonotype appeared once. The chain employs TRBV28 and TRBJ2-5; 8 bases map to TRBD2. This CDR3 is built from 15 residues. Per the germline V gene, CDR1 is MDHEN and CDR2 is SYDVKM. Trimming took 4 bases from V and 5 from J; bases not matched to a gene: 9. DNA of the CDR3: TGTGCCAGCAGTTCAGAGCGGGAGTACCGGGAGACCCAGTACTTC. It is translated as CASSSEREYRETQYF.

This clonotype was seen many times. The J gene is TRBJ1-5, the V gene TRBV2, with D possibly TRBD1 on 5 matching bases. Trimming pared 4 bases from V and 3 bases from J, leaving 10 bases between. The CDR3 sequence is 14 residues long. CDR1 and CDR2 from the germline V gene are SNHLY and FYNNEI. For the CDR3, the DNA is TGTGCCAGCAGTGGACAGAGCACCAATCAGCCCCAGCATTTT. It encodes CASSGQSTNQPQHF.

This clonotype has more than one count but fewer than ten. The chain couples TRBV19 to TRBJ1-1; tentatively, D is TRBD1 (6 bases). The CDR3 length is 13 residues. Trimming left V 4 bases short and J 4 bases short, with 10 bases between. Germline V CDR1 and CDR2: LNHDA, SQIVND (reference sequence). CDR3: CASSNRVGTEAFF. CDR3 DNA: TGTGCCAGTAGTAACAGGGTTGGCACTGAAGCTTTCTTT.

This clonotype was counted ten times or more. The chain uses TRBV20-1 and TRBJ1-5, with 8 bases aligning to TRBD1. The germline V gene encodes CDR1 DFQATT and CDR2 SNEGSKA (reference sequence). With 5 bases clipped from V and 0 bases from J, the junction kept 3 bases outside the gene matches. The CDR3 runs 14 residues. The chain's CDR3 is CSALTGDSNQPQHF. Here the CDR3 DNA reads TGCAGTGCTCTGACAGGGGATAGCAATCAGCCCCAGCATTTT.

The CDR3 DNA sequence: TGTGCCATCAGTGCTACCGACAGGGAAGCTTTCTTT. It encodes CAISATDREAFF. The chain combines TRBV10-3 with TRBJ1-1; a possible D gene is TRBD1 (6 bases). Trimming took 4 bases from V and 8 from J, leaving 11 bases between them. CDR3 length equals 12 residues. Germline V CDR1 and CDR2: ENHRY, SYGVKD.

This clonotype was counted at least ten times. The CDR3 is CASSFPTLAGGPLSYNEQFF. Here the CDR3 DNA reads TGTGCCAGCAGTTTCCCAACCCTAGCGGGAGGGCCACTTTCCTACAATGAGCAGTTCTTC. The chain links TRBV12-3 or TRBV12-4 to TRBJ2-1, with TRBD2 matching over 12 bases. The CDR3 runs to 20 residues. V was pared by 3 bases and J by 1 base, with 13 bases of the junction left unmatched.

The rearrangement uses TRBV4-2 and TRBJ2-7, with 8 bases that match TRBD2. V was clipped by 8 bases and J by 2 bases; unmatched bases: 14. The CDR3 loop spans 16 amino acids. The germline V gene has CDR1 LGHNA and CDR2 YNFKEQ. This CDR3 is CASGTERLANTYEQYF. Here the CDR3 DNA reads TGTGCCAGCGGCACGGAGAGACTAGCGAACACCTACGAGCAGTACTTC.

The chain employs TRBV27 and TRBJ2-5, with D perhaps TRBD1 or TRBD2 (5 bases each). Trimming pared 0 bases from V and 4 bases from J, leaving 15 bases between. Germline V lookup: CDR1 MNHEY, CDR2 SMNVEV (reference sequence). The CDR3 runs 16 residues. CDR3 region: CASSLSPNTRGETQYF. The CDR3 nucleotides are TGTGCCAGCAGTTTATCCCCGAATACTAGGGGAGAGACCCAGTACTTC.

This chain joins TRBV4-3 and TRBJ2-7; TRBD2 matches 9 bases. Unmatched junction bases numbered 17, after V lost 2 bases and J lost 0 bases. The CDR3 totals 20 residues. Germline-derived CDR1 and CDR2 are LGHNA and YSLEER. CDR3 sequence reads: CASSQSSDPTLAGSSYEQYF. The CDR3 DNA follows: TGCGCCAGCAGCCAAAGTTCAGACCCCACCCTAGCGGGATCCTCCTACGAGCAGTACTTC.